Below are 11 T cell receptor beta chains sequenced from a single sample in a study of shared clonotypes between healthy human individuals. In the naive CD8 group, cells lacked CD45RO and were positively selected for CCR7, so terminally differentiated effector memory CD45RA+ cells were left out. Profiling relied on immunoSEQ multiplex PCR, and the TCRdb table lists in-frame clones only, not all of them. The sample holds under 850,000 clones; 80% to 95% are singletons and the top ten take 24%. Sequencing was carried out using naive CD8+ T cells sorted from blood. The origin of the receptors is a man in his thirties or forties in good health.

This clone was counted once. The chain carries TRBV10-1 and TRBJ2-7; a weak D match, TRBD2 (6 bases). The length of the CDR3 is 15 residues. Germline CDR1 and CDR2: WNHNN and SYGVQD (reference sequence). V lost 2 bases, J lost 1 base, and 12 bases lay in between. The CDR3 DNA reads as TGCGCCAGCAGTGAGGAGGAGGGCCCGTCCTACGAGCAGTACTTC. Its protein is CASSEEEGPSYEQYF.

This chain connects TRBV9 to TRBJ2-7; no reliable D call. This CDR3 has 14 residues. Germline CDR1 SGDLS, CDR2 YYNGEE. V lost 4 bases and J lost 2, with 13 bases in between. The CDR3, as DNA: TGTGCCAGCAGCTTATTACCGGAAACCTACGAGCAGTACTTC. This translates into CASSLLPETYEQYF.

The rearrangement joins TRBV19 to TRBJ2-7; D may be TRBD1 (6 bases). This CDR3 is built from 14 residues. Germline CDR1 is LNHDA and CDR2 is SQIVND (reference sequence). Trimming stripped 5 bases from V and 3 bases from J, with 14 bases between. CDR3 loop: CASSLQGPGYEQYF. The CDR3 DNA reads as TGTGCCAGTAGTTTACAGGGACCTGGCTACGAGCAGTACTTC.

The rearrangement links TRBV2 to TRBJ1-5; D remains unclear. The CDR3 has 16 amino acids. The V and J ends lost 6 bases and 6 bases respectively, with 21 bases between them. Germline V lookup: CDR1 SNHLY, CDR2 FYNNEI. CDR3: CASREKDGFQVQPQHF. As DNA, the CDR3 is TGTGCCAGCAGGGAAAAGGACGGGTTCCAAGTTCAGCCCCAGCATTTT.

The gene calls are TRBV9 and TRBJ2-7; perhaps TRBD2 as D (6 bases). V was clipped by 4 bases and J by 5 bases, with 16 bases between them. The CDR3 runs to 14 residues. Germline CDR1 reads SGDLS; CDR2 reads YYNGEE. The CDR3 loop is CASSFSAGTDEQYF. CDR3 in DNA: TGTGCCAGCAGCTTCTCAGCGGGTACTGACGAGCAGTACTTC.

The rearrangement uses TRBV27 and TRBJ2-7, with 8 positions matching TRBD1. This CDR3 has 17 amino acids. Germline values: CDR1 MNHEY, CDR2 SMNVEV (reference sequence). Losses at the gene ends were 4 bases for V and 4 bases for J; bases not matched to a gene: 15. CDR3 nucleotide sequence: TGTGCCAGCAGTTCCCAACTGACAGGGGTCCCCGAATACGAGCAGTACTTC. This gives the protein CASSSQLTGVPEYEQYF.

J is TRBJ2-7 and V is TRBV29-1; tentatively, D is TRBD2 (6 bases). V was cut by 7 bases and J by 5 bases, with 12 bases left in between. Germline CDR1 and CDR2: SQVTM and ANQGSEA. The CDR3 runs 11 residues. The CDR3, as DNA: TGCAGCGCCCGACTAGGGGACGAGCAGTACTTC. Translating gives CSARLGDEQYF.

Turning to this clone: The same CDR3 can be traced to other DNA sequences in this sample. The V call is TRBV27, the J call TRBJ2-7, with a possible D match to TRBD1 (5 bases). Trimming pared 2 bases from V and 0 bases from J, leaving 8 bases between. The CDR3 runs 14 residues. CDR1 and CDR2 from the germline V gene are MNHEY and SMNVEV (reference sequence). CDR3 loop: CASSLGRVSYEQYF. The CDR3 region has the DNA TGTGCCAGCAGTTTAGGCAGGGTCTCCTACGAGCAGTACTTC.

The V and J genes are TRBV7-9 and TRBJ1-1; D is possibly TRBD1 (5 bases). V lost 1 base to trimming and J lost 3 bases, with 15 bases between them. Germline CDR1 reads SEHNR; CDR2 reads FQNEAQ (reference sequence). The CDR3 has 16 residues. Written as DNA, the CDR3 is TGTGCCAGCAGCTTAGTACCCGGGGGGGTAGACACTGAAGCTTTCTTT. Protein: CASSLVPGGVDTEAFF.

The rearrangement joins TRBV7-9 to TRBJ2-7; 7 bases fit TRBD2. Germline CDR1 reads SEHNR; CDR2 reads FQNEAQ (reference sequence). J lost 0 bases, V lost 2 bases, and 4 bases had no gene match. CDR3 size: 15 residues. For the CDR3, the DNA is TGTGCCAGCAGCTTACTCACTAGCGACTCCTACGAGCAGTACTTC. It encodes CASSLLTSDSYEQYF.

The V call is TRBV29-1, the J call TRBJ2-1; 9 positions agree with TRBD2. Unmatched junction bases numbered 5, after V lost 0 bases and J lost 5 bases. CDR1 is SQVTM and CDR2 is ANQGSEA in the germline V gene. This CDR3 has 15 residues. The CDR3 here is CSVEEGSGGHNEQFF. The CDR3 DNA sequence: TGCAGCGTTGAAGAGGGCAGCGGGGGGCACAATGAGCAGTTCTTC.